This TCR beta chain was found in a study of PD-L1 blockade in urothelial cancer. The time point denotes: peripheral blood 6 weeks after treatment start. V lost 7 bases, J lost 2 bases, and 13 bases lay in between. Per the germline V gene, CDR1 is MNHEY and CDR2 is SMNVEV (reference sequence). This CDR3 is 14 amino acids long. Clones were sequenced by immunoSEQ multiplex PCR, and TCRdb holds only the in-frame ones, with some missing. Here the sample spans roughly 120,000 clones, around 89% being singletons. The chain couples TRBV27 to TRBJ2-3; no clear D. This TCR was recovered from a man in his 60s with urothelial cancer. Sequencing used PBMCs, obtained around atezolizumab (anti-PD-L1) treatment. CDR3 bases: TGTGCCAGCACCGGTCACGGAGTCACAGATACGCAGTATTTT. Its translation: CASTGHGVTDTQYF.